This TCR beta chain comes out of a study of T-cell memory formation after mild COVID-19. There are a few counts of this clonotype. TCRdb fed the 5' RACE reads into MiXCR, producing one record per CDR3 protein. Here the sample spans 550,000 to 650,000 distinct CDR3 sequences, approximately 15% being singletons. CDR1 DFQATT and CDR2 SNEGSKA come from the germline V gene (reference sequence). The CDR3 contains 11 residues. The source of this sequence is an adult woman who had mild COVID-19 (a few samples of this study predate the infection). Cell type and time point are not known. What was sequenced was PBMCs or a T cell subset sorted from them (not recorded which). The chain links TRBV20-1 to TRBJ2-5; 9 nucleotides agree with TRBD1. The CDR3 loop reads CSDRGQETQYF. CDR3 nucleotides: TGCAGCGACAGGGGGCAAGAGACCCAGTACTTC.